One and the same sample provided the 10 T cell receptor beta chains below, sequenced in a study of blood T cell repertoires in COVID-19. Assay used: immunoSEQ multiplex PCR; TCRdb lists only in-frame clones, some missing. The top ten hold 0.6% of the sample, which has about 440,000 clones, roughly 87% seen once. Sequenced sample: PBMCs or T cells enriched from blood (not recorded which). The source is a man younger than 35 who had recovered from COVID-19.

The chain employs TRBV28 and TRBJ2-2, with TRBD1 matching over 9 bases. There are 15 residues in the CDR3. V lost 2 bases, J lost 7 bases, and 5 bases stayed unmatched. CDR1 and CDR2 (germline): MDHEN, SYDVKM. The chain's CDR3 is CASSLGDRDFGELFF. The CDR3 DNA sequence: TGTGCCAGCAGTTTAGGGGACAGGGATTTCGGGGAGCTGTTTTTT.

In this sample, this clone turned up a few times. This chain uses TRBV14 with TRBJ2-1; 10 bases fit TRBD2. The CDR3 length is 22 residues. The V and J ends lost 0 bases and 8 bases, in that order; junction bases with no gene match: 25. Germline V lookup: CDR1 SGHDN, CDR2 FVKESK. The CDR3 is CASSQDPFVSSGSPTPRHEQFF. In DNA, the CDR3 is TGTGCCAGCAGCCAAGATCCATTTGTTTCTAGCGGGAGCCCCACGCCCCGCCATGAGCAGTTCTTC.

CDR3 residues: CASSPGREREAFF. The CDR3 coding sequence is TGTGCCAGCTCACCTGGGAGGGAACGGGAAGCTTTCTTT. This chain connects TRBV18 to TRBJ1-1; D gene uncertain. This CDR3 is built from 13 residues. Trimming took 3 bases from V and 8 from J, leaving 13 bases between them. Per germline, CDR1 KGHSH and CDR2 LQKENI.

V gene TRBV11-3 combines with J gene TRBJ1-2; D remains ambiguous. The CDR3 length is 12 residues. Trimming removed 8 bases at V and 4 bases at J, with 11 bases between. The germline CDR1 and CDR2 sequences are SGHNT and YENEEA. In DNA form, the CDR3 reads TGTGCCAGCGGGATCACTAGCTATGGCTACACCTTC. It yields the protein CASGITSYGYTF.

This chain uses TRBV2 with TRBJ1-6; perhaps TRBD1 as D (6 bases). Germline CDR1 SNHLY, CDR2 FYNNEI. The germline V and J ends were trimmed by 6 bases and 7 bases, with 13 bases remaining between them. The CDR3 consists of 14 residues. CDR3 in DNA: TGTGCCAGCAGCCCATGGACAGAGAATTCACCCCTCCACTTT. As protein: CASSPWTENSPLHF.

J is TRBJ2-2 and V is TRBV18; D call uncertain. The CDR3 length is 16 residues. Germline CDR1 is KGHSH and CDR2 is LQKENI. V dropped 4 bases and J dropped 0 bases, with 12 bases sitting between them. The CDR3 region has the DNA TGTGCCAGCTCACGTCTTGAGGTGGCGAACACCGGGGAGCTGTTTTTT. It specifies CASSRLEVANTGELFF.

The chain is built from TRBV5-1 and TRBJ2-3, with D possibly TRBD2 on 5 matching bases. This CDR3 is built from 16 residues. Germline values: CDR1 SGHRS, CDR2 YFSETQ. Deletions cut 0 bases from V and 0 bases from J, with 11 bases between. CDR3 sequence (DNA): TGCGCCAGCAGCTTGGACGCGGGCCGTAGCACAGATACGCAGTATTTT. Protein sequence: CASSLDAGRSTDTQYF. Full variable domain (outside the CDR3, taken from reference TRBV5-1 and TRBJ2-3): KAGVTQTPRYLIKTRGQQVTLSCSPISGHRSVSWYQQTPGQGLQFLFEYFSETQRNKGNFPGRFSGRQFSNSRSEMNVSTLELGDSALYLCASSLDAGRSTDTQYFGPGTRLTVL.

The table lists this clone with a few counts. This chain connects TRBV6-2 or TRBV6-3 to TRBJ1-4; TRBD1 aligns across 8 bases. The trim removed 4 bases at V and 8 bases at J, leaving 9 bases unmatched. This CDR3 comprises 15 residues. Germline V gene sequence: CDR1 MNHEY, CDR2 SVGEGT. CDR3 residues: CASSWTQGVGEKLFF. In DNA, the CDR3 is TGTGCCAGCAGTTGGACACAGGGGGTTGGAGAAAAACTGTTTTTT.

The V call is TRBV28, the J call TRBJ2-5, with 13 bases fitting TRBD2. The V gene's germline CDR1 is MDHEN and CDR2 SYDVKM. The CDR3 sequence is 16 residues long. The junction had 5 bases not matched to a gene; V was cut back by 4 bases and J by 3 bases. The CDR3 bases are TGTGCCAGCAGTTCCACGGGACTAGCGGGAAAAGAGACCCAGTACTTC. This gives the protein CASSSTGLAGKETQYF.

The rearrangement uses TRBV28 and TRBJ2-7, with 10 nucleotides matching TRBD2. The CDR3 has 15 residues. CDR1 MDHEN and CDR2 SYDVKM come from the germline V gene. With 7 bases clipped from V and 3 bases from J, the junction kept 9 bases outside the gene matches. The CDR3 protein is CASNSGLARSYEQYF. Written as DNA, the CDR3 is TGTGCCAGCAACTCGGGACTAGCGAGAAGCTACGAGCAGTACTTC.